The rows below give T cell receptor beta chains drawn from one sample of a study of blood T cell repertoires in COVID-19. Assay: immunoSEQ multiplex PCR; the TCRdb copy retains only in-frame clones and omits some. The sample consists of fewer than 150,000 clones, around 78% of them appearing once. Sequenced material: peripheral blood. All receptors come from a human donor in a cohort sampled during active COVID-19. The CDR3 runs from the conserved cysteine through the conserved F or W. A D gene is named only where the DNA matches it firmly. Clone size is shown for a subset of rows, as once, few, many or a class of expanded clone.

>TRBV5-1|-|-|TRBJ1-2
TGCGCCAGCAGCTTGGATCAGTCTAACTATGGCTACACCTTC
CASSLDQSNYGYTF
>TRBV11-2|TRBD1|-|TRBJ2-7
TGTGCCAGCAGCTTAGACACCGGGACAGGGTCTTACTACGAGCAGTACTTC
CASSLDTGTGSYYEQYF
>TRBV7-3|-|few|TRBJ2-7
TGTGCCAGCAGCTTAGGACAGCCGAGCTCCTACGAGCAGTACTTC
CASSLGQPSSYEQYF
>TRBV19|-|-|TRBJ2-2
TGTGCCAGTAGTATACGCGCGAGGGAGGCCGGGGAGCTGTTTTTT
CASSIRAREAGELFF
>TRBV28|-|once|TRBJ2-7
TGTGCCAGCAGGGTGCCATCGGAGAAATTCTACGAGCAGTACTTC
CASRVPSEKFYEQYF
>TRBV18|TRBD1|-|TRBJ1-2
TGTGCCAGCTCACCACGACAGGGGGTTGAGAATGGCTACACCTTC
CASSPRQGVENGYTF
>TRBV4-1|-|many|TRBJ1-2
TGCGCCAGCAGCCAAGGTGACAGTGGTAACTATGGCTACACCTTC
CASSQGDSGNYGYTF
>TRBV28|TRBD2|-|TRBJ2-5
TGTGCCAGCAGCCTCGGACTAGCGGGGGGGCGAGAGACCCAGTACTTC
CASSLGLAGGRETQYF
>TRBV2|-|few|TRBJ1-6
TGTGCCAGCAGCCAGACAGAGGTTAACTCACCCCTCCACTTT
CASSQTEVNSPLHF
>TRBV18|-|-|TRBJ2-6
TGTGCCAGCTCCCCCGGGAACTCTGGGGCCAACGTCCTGACTTTC
CASSPGNSGANVLTF
>TRBV27|TRBD1|-|TRBJ1-2
TGTGCCAGCATGTCCGGGACAGGACTCTATGGCTACACCTTC
CASMSGTGLYGYTF
>TRBV5-1|TRBD1|few|TRBJ1-2
TGCGCCAGCAGCCATATAGGACAGGGCAACTATGGCTACACCTTC
CASSHIGQGNYGYTF
>TRBV5-1|TRBD1|-|TRBJ1-2
TGCGCCAGCAGGGATGAGGACAGGGTCAATGGCTACACCTTC
CASRDEDRVNGYTF
>TRBV12-3/TRBV12-4|-|-|TRBJ1-1
TGTGCCAGCAGTTTAGGCCTAAACACTGAAGCTTTCTTT
CASSLGLNTEAFF
>TRBV19|TRBD1|-|TRBJ1-5
TGTGCCAGTAGTAAGGTCGGGACAGGGAGTAGCAATCAGCCCCAGCATTTT
CASSKVGTGSSNQPQHF
>TRBV30|TRBD1|-|TRBJ2-3
TGTGCCTGGAGGGAACAGGGGGATACGCAGTATTTT
CAWREQGDTQYF
>TRBV13|-|-|TRBJ2-3
TGTGCCAGCAGCTTAGTCGGCACTATGGGCACAGATACGCAGTATTTT
CASSLVGTMGTDTQYF
>TRBV5-1|TRBD1|-|TRBJ1-2
TGCGCCAGCAGCAGAGGGGGCGGGAACTATGGCTACACCTTC
CASSRGGGNYGYTF
>TRBV10-2|TRBD1|-|TRBJ1-1
TGCGCCAGCACCTCAGACAGGGGAAAGGGCACTGAAGCTTTCTTT
CASTSDRGKGTEAFF
>TRBV5-4|TRBD1|-|TRBJ2-6
TGTGCCAGCAGTTCCGGACAGGGCCACTCTGGGTGGGCCAACGTCCTGACTTTC
CASSSGQGHSGWANVLTF
>TRBV7-6|-|-|TRBJ1-6
TGTGCCAGCAGCTTAAGCCGGGGGATGGATTCACCCCTCCACTTT
CASSLSRGMDSPLHF
>TRBV5-1|TRBD1|-|TRBJ2-5
TGCGCCAGCAGCTTGGATGGGACAGGGGAAGAGACCCAGTACTTC
CASSLDGTGEETQYF
>TRBV20-1|-|-|TRBJ1-1
TGCAGTGCTAGACAACAGGTTGAAGCTTTCTTT
CSARQQVEAFF
>TRBV5-1|-|once|TRBJ2-7
TGCGCCAGCAGCTTGGCCGGGAGCTCCTACGAGCAGTACTTC
CASSLAGSSYEQYF
>TRBV6-5|TRBD1|-|TRBJ2-7
TGTGCCAGCCACCAGGGACAGGGGTCGGAAGAGCAGTACTTC
CASHQGQGSEEQYF
>TRBV6-5|-|-|TRBJ2-7
TGTGCCAGCAGTTCCCAGGGTTACGAGCAGTACTTC
CASSSQGYEQYF
>TRBV7-9|-|-|TRBJ2-5
TGTGCCAGCAGCTTACGGGACACTAAAGAGACCCAGTACTTC
CASSLRDTKETQYF
>TRBV29-1|-|-|TRBJ1-1
TGCAGCGTCCCCGAATGGACAGCGAACACTGAAGCTTTCTTT
CSVPEWTANTEAFF
>TRBV5-1|-|many|TRBJ2-5
TGCGCCAGCAGCTCACTAGAGAAAGAGACCCAGTACTTC
CASSSLEKETQYF
>TRBV11-2|-|-|TRBJ2-5
TGTGCCAGCAGCTTAGCAGGACAAAGCCAAGAGACCCAGTACTTC
CASSLAGQSQETQYF
>TRBV5-1|-|-|TRBJ1-2
TGCGCCAGCAGCTCCAGGGGAGAGGACTACACCTTC
CASSSRGEDYTF
>TRBV12-3/TRBV12-4|-|-|TRBJ2-1
TGTGCCAGCACTCTGACTAGCAATGAGCAGTTCTTC
CASTLTSNEQFF
>TRBV6-5|-|once|TRBJ1-1
TGTGCCAGCAGTTCGAACACCTACACTGAAGCTTTCTTT
CASSSNTYTEAFF
>TRBV11-2|-|-|TRBJ1-1
TGTGCCAGCAGCTTACAAAAGGGGTTTGACACTGAAGCTTTCTTT
CASSLQKGFDTEAFF
>TRBV7-9|TRBD1|few|TRBJ1-2
TGTGCCAGCAGCTCCGGACAGGAGGGTACGGGCACCTTC
CASSSGQEGTGTF
>TRBV6-5|TRBD1|-|TRBJ1-2
TGTGCCAGCAGTCGGGACAGGGGAGGTGGCTACACCTTC
CASSRDRGGGYTF
>TRBV2|TRBD1|-|TRBJ1-1
TGTGCCAGCAGTGACGGACAGGGCGGGAACACTGAAGCTTTCTTT
CASSDGQGGNTEAFF
>TRBV13|-|many|TRBJ2-5
TGTGCCAGCAGCTTAGGGCCCCCGGGGAACCAAGAGACCCAGTACTTC
CASSLGPPGNQETQYF
>TRBV3-1/TRBV3-2|-|once|TRBJ1-2
TGTGCCAGCAGCCCCGGGCCTGGGGCTAATGGCTACACCTTC
CASSPGPGANGYTF
>TRBV7-9|-|-|TRBJ2-7
TGTGCCAGCAGCCCCGACACCTCCTACGAGCAGTACTTC
CASSPDTSYEQYF
>TRBV7-8|-|-|TRBJ1-6
TGTGCCAGCAGCCCGGGCAGGGTTAATTCACCCCTCCACTTT
CASSPGRVNSPLHF
>TRBV6-5|TRBD1|-|TRBJ1-4
TGTGCCAGCAGTTACGGGGACAGGGGGCATGAAAAACTGTTTTTT
CASSYGDRGHEKLFF
>TRBV7-9|TRBD1|few|TRBJ1-1
TGTGCCAGCAGCCCCGCCGACAGGGGTAGGGATGAAGCTTTCTTT
CASSPADRGRDEAFF
>TRBV24-1|TRBD1|-|TRBJ1-4
TGTGCCACCAGGGGGACAGGATTGGAAAAACTGTTTTTT
CATRGTGLEKLFF
>TRBV5-1|TRBD2|-|TRBJ2-1
TGCGCCAGCAGCTCAGGAGGGAGGGGAAACAATGAGCAGTTCTTC
CASSSGGRGNNEQFF
>TRBV5-5|TRBD1|-|TRBJ2-5
TGTGCCAGCAGCTGGACAGGGGAAGAGACCCAGTACTTC
CASSWTGEETQYF
>TRBV7-9|TRBD1|-|TRBJ1-2
TGTGCCAGCAGTGTCTCCGGGACAGGGGGCGGAGATGGCTACACCTTC
CASSVSGTGGGDGYTF
>TRBV9|-|-|TRBJ1-3
TGTGCCAGCAGCGTGACAGCGCCGACCTCTGGAAACACCATATATTTT
CASSVTAPTSGNTIYF
>TRBV6-6|-|few|TRBJ1-4
TGTGCCAGCAGACCCGGCCGGGACAATCTAGAAAAACTGTTTTTT
CASRPGRDNLEKLFF
>TRBV6-6|TRBD1|-|TRBJ2-7
TGTGCCAGCAGAAAGACAGGGGAAGGGTCCTACGAGCAGTACTTC
CASRKTGEGSYEQYF
>TRBV11-2|TRBD1|-|TRBJ2-3
TGTGCCAGCAGCTTAGAGGGGGGACAGGGTAAACAGTATTTT
CASSLEGGQGKQYF
>TRBV7-9|TRBD1|-|TRBJ1-1
TGTGCCAGCAGCTTAGTCCTGGACAGGGGAAAGACTGAAGCTTTCTTT
CASSLVLDRGKTEAFF
>TRBV5-4|-|-|TRBJ2-1
TGTGCCAGCAGCCCCTCGGGAAGAAACAATGAGCAGTTCTTC
CASSPSGRNNEQFF
>TRBV7-3|-|-|TRBJ1-6
TGTGCCAGCAGATCAACCGGAGGGAGGGATTCACCCCTCCACTTT
CASRSTGGRDSPLHF